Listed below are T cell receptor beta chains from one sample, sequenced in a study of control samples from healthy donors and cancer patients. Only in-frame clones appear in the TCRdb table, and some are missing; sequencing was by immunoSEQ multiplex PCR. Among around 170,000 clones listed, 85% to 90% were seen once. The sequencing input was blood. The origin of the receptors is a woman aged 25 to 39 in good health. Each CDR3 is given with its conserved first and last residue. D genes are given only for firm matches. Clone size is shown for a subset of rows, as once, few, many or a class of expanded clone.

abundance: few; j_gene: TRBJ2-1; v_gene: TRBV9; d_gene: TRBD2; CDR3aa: CASSADSSGGAREQFF; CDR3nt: TGTGCCAGCAGCGCAGACTCTAGCGGGGGGGCGCGGGAGCAGTTCTTC
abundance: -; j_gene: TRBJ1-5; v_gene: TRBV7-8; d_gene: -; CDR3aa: CASSLGDSNQPQHF; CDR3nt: TGTGCCAGCAGCTTAGGAGATAGCAATCAGCCCCAGCATTTT
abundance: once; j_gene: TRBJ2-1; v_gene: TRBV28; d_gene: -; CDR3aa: CASRPGGYSSYNEQFF; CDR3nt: TGTGCCAGCAGGCCCGGCGGCTACAGCTCCTACAATGAGCAGTTCTTC
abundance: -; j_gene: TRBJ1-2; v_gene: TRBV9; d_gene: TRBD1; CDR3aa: CASSPTGTGYYGYTF; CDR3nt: TGTGCCAGCAGCCCTACCGGGACAGGGTATTATGGCTACACCTTC
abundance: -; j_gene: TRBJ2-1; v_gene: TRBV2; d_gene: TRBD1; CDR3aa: CASRTKTGVSYNEQFF; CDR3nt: TGTGCCAGCAGGACCAAAACAGGGGTCTCCTACAATGAGCAGTTCTTC
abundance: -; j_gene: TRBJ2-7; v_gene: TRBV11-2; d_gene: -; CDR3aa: CASSFRVYEQYF; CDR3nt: TGTGCCAGCAGCTTCCGAGTCTACGAGCAGTACTTC
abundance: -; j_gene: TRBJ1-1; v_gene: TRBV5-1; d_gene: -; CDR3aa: CASSLNLLGTEAFF; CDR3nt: TGCGCCAGCAGCTTGAACCTTCTCGGGACTGAAGCTTTCTTT
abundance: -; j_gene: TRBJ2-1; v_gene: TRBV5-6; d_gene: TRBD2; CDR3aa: CASSLAPSGGSHNEQFF; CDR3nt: TGTGCCAGCAGCTTGGCCCCTAGCGGGGGGAGCCACAATGAGCAGTTCTTC
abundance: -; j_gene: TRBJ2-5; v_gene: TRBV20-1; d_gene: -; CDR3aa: CSASVGETQYF; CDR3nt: TGCAGTGCTAGCGTAGGTGAGACCCAGTACTTC
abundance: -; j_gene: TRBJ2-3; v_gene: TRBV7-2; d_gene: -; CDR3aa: CASSPTRGWTDTQYF; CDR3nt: TGTGCCAGCAGCCCCACCCGGGGGTGGACAGATACGCAGTATTTT
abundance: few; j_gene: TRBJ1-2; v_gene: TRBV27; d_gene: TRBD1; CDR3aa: CASSSTGYGYTF; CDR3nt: TGTGCCAGCAGTTCGACAGGGTATGGCTACACCTTC
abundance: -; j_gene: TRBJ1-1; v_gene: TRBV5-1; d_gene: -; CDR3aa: CASSPLSGSKDTEAFF; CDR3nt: TGCGCCAGCAGCCCTTTATCCGGGAGTAAGGACACTGAAGCTTTCTTT
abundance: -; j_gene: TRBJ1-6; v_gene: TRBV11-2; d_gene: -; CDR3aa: CASNHRDNSPLHF; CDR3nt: TGTGCCAGCAACCACAGGGACAATTCACCCCTCCACTTT
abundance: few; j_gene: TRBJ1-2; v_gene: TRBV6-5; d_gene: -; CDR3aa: CASNSRYGYTF; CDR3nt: TGTGCCAGCAATAGTCGTTATGGCTACACCTTC
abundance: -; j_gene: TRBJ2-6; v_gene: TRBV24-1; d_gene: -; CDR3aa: CATSVSSGANVLTF; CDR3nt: TGTGCCACCAGTGTGAGCTCTGGGGCCAACGTCCTGACTTTC
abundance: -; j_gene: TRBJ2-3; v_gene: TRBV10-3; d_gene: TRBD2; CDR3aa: CAAGTRSPDTQYF; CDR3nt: TGTGCCGCCGGGACTAGATCCCCAGATACGCAGTATTTT
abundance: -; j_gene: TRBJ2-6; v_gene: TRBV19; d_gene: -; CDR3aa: CASSGQQSGANVLTF; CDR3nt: TGTGCCAGTAGTGGACAGCAGTCTGGGGCCAACGTCCTGACTTTC
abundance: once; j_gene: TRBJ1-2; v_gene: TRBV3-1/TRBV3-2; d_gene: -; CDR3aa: CASSSRGQGNGYTF; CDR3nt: TGTGCCAGCTCATCCCGGGGGCAGGGGAATGGCTACACCTTC
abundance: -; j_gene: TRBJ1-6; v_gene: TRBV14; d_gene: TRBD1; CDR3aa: CASSPYGGGGSPLHF; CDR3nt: TGTGCCAGCAGCCCCTATGGAGGGGGCGGATCACCCCTCCACTTT
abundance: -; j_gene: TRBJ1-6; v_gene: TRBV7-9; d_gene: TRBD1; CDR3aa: CASSLDGTGNSPLHF; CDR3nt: TGTGCCAGCAGCTTAGATGGGACAGGGAATTCACCCCTCCACTTT
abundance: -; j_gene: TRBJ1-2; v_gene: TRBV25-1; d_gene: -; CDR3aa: CASSESSALNYGYTF; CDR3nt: TGTGCCAGCAGTGAATCCAGCGCCTTAAACTATGGCTACACCTTC
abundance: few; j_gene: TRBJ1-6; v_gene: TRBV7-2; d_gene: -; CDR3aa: CASSLQGNSPLHF; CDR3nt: TGTGCCAGCAGCCTACAGGGTAACTCACCCCTCCACTTT
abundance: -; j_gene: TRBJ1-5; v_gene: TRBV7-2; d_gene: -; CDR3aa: CASSLMWDQPQHF; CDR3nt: TGTGCCAGCAGCTTAATGTGGGATCAGCCCCAGCATTTT
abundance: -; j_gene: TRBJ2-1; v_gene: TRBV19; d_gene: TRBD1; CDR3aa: CASSPTGARNEQFF; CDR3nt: TGTGCCAGTAGCCCCACAGGGGCTCGGAATGAGCAGTTCTTC
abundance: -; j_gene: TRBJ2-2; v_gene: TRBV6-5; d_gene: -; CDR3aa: CASSYFGVNTGELFF; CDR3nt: TGTGCCAGCAGTTATTTCGGGGTGAACACCGGGGAGCTGTTTTTT
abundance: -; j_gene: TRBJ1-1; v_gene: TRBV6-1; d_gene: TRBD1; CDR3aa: CASSDTGTGGAEAFF; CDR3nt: TGTGCCAGCAGTGACACCGGGACAGGAGGCGCTGAAGCTTTCTTT
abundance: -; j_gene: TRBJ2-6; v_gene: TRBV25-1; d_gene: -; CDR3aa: CASSSQGGANVLTF; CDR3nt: TGTGCCAGCAGTTCACAGGGAGGGGCCAACGTCCTGACTTTC
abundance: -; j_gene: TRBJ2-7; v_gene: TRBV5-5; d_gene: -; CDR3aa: CASSYNGYEQYF; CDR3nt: TGTGCCAGCAGCTACAACGGTTACGAGCAGTACTTC
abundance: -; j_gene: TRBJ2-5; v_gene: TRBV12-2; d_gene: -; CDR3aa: CASRFNRPGRIQETQYF; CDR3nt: TGTGCAAGTCGCTTCAACCGCCCCGGCAGGATTCAAGAGACCCAGTACTTC
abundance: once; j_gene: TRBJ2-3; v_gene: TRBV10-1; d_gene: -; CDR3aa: CASSESGRPDTQYF; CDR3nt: TGCGCCAGCAGTGAGTCGGGCCGGCCAGATACGCAGTATTTT
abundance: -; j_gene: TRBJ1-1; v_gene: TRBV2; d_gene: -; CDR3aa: CASTERVAGTEAFF; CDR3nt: TGTGCCAGCACCGAACGGGTAGCCGGAACTGAAGCTTTCTTT
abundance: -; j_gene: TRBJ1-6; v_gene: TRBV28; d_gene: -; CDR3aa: CAIRQLNSPLHF; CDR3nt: TGTGCCATCCGACAGCTAAATTCACCCCTCCACTTT
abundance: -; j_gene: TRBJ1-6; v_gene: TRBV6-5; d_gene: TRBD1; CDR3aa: CASSRTGTESPLHF; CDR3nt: TGTGCCAGCAGCAGGACAGGGACAGAATCACCCCTCCACTTT
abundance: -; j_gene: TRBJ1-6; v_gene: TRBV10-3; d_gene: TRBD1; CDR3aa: CAISESQGASYNSPLHF; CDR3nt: TGTGCCATCAGTGAGTCCCAGGGGGCCTCCTATAATTCACCCCTCCACTTT
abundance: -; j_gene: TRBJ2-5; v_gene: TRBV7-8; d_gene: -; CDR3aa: CASSLYQQGGETQYF; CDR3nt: TGTGCCAGCAGCTTATACCAACAGGGAGGGGAGACCCAGTACTTC
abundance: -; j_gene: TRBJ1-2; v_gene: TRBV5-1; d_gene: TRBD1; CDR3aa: CASSPRTGTSYGYTF; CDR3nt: TGCGCCAGCAGCCCACGGACAGGAACCTCGTATGGCTACACCTTC
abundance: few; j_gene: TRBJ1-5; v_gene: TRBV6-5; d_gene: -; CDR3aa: CASRPTPRSNQPQHF; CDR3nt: TGTGCCAGCAGACCCACCCCCAGATCCAATCAGCCCCAGCATTTT
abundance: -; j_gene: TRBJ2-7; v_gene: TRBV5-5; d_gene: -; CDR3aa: CASSFEEQLYYEQYF; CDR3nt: TGTGCCAGCAGCTTCGAGGAACAGCTCTACTACGAGCAGTACTTC
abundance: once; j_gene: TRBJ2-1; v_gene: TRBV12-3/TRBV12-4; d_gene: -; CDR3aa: CASSRTSFNEQFF; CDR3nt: TGTGCCAGCAGTCGAACTAGTTTCAATGAGCAGTTCTTC
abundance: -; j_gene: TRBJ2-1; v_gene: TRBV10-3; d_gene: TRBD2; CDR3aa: CAITSGRSNEQFF; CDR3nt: TGTGCCATTACTAGCGGGAGGAGCAATGAGCAGTTCTTC
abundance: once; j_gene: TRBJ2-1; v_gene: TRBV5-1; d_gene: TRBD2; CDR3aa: CASSLEPSGAYNEQFF; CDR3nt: TGCGCCAGCAGCTTGGAACCTAGCGGGGCCTACAATGAGCAGTTCTTC
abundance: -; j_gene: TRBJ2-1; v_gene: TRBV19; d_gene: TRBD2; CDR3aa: CASSEPGLRVYEQFF; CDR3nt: TGTGCCAGTTCCGAACCGGGACTACGTGTTTATGAGCAGTTCTTC
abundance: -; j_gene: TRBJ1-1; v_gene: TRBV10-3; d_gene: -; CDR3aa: CAITGHFEAFF; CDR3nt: TGTGCCATTACAGGACACTTTGAAGCTTTCTTT
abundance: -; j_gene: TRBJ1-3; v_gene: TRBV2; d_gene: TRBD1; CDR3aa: CASSRTGTESIPTF; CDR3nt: TGTGCCAGCAGTCGAACCGGGACAGAAAGTATTCCCACTTTT
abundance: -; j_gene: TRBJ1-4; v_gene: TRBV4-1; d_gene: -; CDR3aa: CASSQQDRFNEKLFF; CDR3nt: TGCGCCAGCAGCCAACAGGACAGATTTAATGAAAAACTGTTTTTT
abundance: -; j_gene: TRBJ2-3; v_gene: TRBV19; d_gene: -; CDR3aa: CASSIGHGTADTQYF; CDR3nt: TGTGCCAGTAGTATAGGACACGGAACGGCAGATACGCAGTATTTT
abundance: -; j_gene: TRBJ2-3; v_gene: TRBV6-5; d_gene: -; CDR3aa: CASSPGGTDTQYF; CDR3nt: TGTGCCAGCAGTCCTGGGGGCACAGATACGCAGTATTTT
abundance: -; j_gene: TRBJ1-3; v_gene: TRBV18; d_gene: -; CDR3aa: CASSPTRLSGNTIYF; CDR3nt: TGTGCCAGCTCACCAACCCGCCTCTCTGGAAACACCATATATTTT
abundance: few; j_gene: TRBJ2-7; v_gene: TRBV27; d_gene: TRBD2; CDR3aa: CASRDSGRSYEQYF; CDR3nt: TGTGCCAGCAGGGATAGCGGGAGAAGCTACGAGCAGTACTTC